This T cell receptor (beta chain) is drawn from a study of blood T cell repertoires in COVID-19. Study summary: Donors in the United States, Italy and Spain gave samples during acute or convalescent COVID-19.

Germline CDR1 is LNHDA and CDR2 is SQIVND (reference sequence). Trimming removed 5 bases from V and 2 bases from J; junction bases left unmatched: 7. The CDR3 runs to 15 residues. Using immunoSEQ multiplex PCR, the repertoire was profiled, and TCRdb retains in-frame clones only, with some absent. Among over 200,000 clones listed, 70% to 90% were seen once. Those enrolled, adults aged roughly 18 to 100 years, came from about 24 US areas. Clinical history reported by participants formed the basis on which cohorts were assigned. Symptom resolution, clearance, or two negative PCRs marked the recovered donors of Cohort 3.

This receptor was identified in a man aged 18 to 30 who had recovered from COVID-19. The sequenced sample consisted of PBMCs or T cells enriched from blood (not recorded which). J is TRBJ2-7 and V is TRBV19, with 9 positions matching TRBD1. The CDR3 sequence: CASSLRDRVAYEQYF. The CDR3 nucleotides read TGTGCCAGTAGTCTCCGGGACAGGGTTGCCTACGAGCAGTACTTC.